This TCR beta chain was retrieved from a study of immune evolution from preneoplasia to lung adenocarcinoma. Resections took place in Japan or China from the mid-2010s to the late 2010s. Only in-frame clones appear in the TCRdb table, and some are missing; sequencing was by immunoSEQ multiplex PCR. The repertoire holds several thousand clones, more than 70% seen once, with approximately 8% in the top ten. Points on this clone: Antigen specificity is unknown.

Study-wide results and caveats: Later-stage lesions seemingly showed higher T cell density and diversity than normal lung. Normal lung had the highest top T cell clone frequencies.

CDR1 and CDR2 (germline): MNHNS, SASEGT. V lost 5 bases, J lost 6 bases, and 7 bases stayed unmatched. The CDR3 spans 14 residues. The chain links TRBV6-1 to TRBJ1-5, with 7 nucleotides matching TRBD1. The material sequenced was FFPE adjacent normal lung tissue. This TCR was recovered from a person between 65 and 79 years old with lung adenocarcinoma. DNA for the CDR3: TGTGCCAGCAGTCCACAGGGGATAGCTCAGCCCCAGCATTTT. Protein product: CASSPQGIAQPQHF.